A selection of T cell receptor beta chains follows, all from one sample in a study of monozygotic twins with inflammatory bowel disease. Reprocessing the 5' RACE reads, TCRdb reports a single entry for every CDR3 protein and omits DNA. In total, the table holds approximately 400,000 distinct CDR3 sequences. The source material was blood. These receptors were obtained from a human donor with ulcerative colitis or Crohn's disease, or a healthy co-twin of an affected twin (not recorded which). The CDR3 runs from the conserved cysteine through the conserved F or W.

cdr3_aa: CAISESSTGQGAKETQYF
v_call: TRBV10-3
j_call: TRBJ2-5

cdr3_aa: CASSQGSHRDEQYF
v_call: TRBV4-2
j_call: TRBJ2-7

cdr3_aa: CASSQELVSSYEQYF
v_call: TRBV3-1
j_call: TRBJ2-7

cdr3_aa: CASSLGQDATNEKLFF
v_call: TRBV2
j_call: TRBJ1-4

cdr3_aa: CASSQELVIGTGELFF
v_call: TRBV4-1
j_call: TRBJ2-2

cdr3_aa: CASSQDRGMNTEAFF
v_call: TRBV4-1
j_call: TRBJ1-1

cdr3_aa: CASSLGVDGSGNTIYF
v_call: TRBV7-6
j_call: TRBJ1-3

cdr3_aa: CASSSQGNEQYF
v_call: TRBV28
j_call: TRBJ2-7

cdr3_aa: CSARDPPTDTQYF
v_call: TRBV29-1
j_call: TRBJ2-3

cdr3_aa: CATRDVSYEQYF
v_call: TRBV19
j_call: TRBJ2-7

cdr3_aa: CASSSTSSSAQETQYF
v_call: TRBV9
j_call: TRBJ2-5

cdr3_aa: CSAKTGGRPQHF
v_call: TRBV20-1
j_call: TRBJ1-5

cdr3_aa: CASSRTSESSYNEQFF
v_call: TRBV5-1
j_call: TRBJ2-1

cdr3_aa: CASSVDGQTYGYTF
v_call: TRBV9
j_call: TRBJ1-2

cdr3_aa: CSTNPGLRNTGELFF
v_call: TRBV20-1
j_call: TRBJ2-2

cdr3_aa: CASSKGALDRGSPLHF
v_call: TRBV21-1
j_call: TRBJ1-6

cdr3_aa: CASKERGAANTGELFF
v_call: TRBV19
j_call: TRBJ2-2

cdr3_aa: CASRKLAGGPGELFF
v_call: TRBV2
j_call: TRBJ2-2

cdr3_aa: CASSPGTGGTYEQYF
v_call: TRBV28
j_call: TRBJ2-7

cdr3_aa: CASSLVGRKETQYF
v_call: TRBV7-2
j_call: TRBJ2-5

cdr3_aa: CASSLAGLTYNEQFF
v_call: TRBV7-2
j_call: TRBJ2-1

cdr3_aa: CAWSTKRERGNEQFF
v_call: TRBV30
j_call: TRBJ2-1

cdr3_aa: CASSPRTGGIAKNIQYF
v_call: TRBV11-2
j_call: TRBJ2-4

cdr3_aa: CASSMWGAGNQPQHF
v_call: TRBV19
j_call: TRBJ1-5

cdr3_aa: CASSFKGTTNTGELFF
v_call: TRBV7-9
j_call: TRBJ2-2

cdr3_aa: CASTDRSWSYNEQFF
v_call: TRBV25-1
j_call: TRBJ2-1

cdr3_aa: CASSYSTGGLFF
v_call: TRBV6-5
j_call: TRBJ2-2

cdr3_aa: CASSTYRASGGADEQFF
v_call: TRBV13
j_call: TRBJ2-1

cdr3_aa: CASSLGTGRGTDTQYF
v_call: TRBV11-2
j_call: TRBJ2-3

cdr3_aa: CASSLTLDTGELFF
v_call: TRBV5-1
j_call: TRBJ2-2

cdr3_aa: CASRKEGSQETQYF
v_call: TRBV3-1
j_call: TRBJ2-5

cdr3_aa: CASSDGLISGNTIYF
v_call: TRBV2
j_call: TRBJ1-3

cdr3_aa: CASSLWTGLNTEAFF
v_call: TRBV7-2
j_call: TRBJ1-1

cdr3_aa: CAWSTGAHTEAFF
v_call: TRBV30
j_call: TRBJ1-1

cdr3_aa: CASSLRASVYEQYF
v_call: TRBV13
j_call: TRBJ2-7

cdr3_aa: CREDLGGEENTEAFF
v_call: TRBV20-1
j_call: TRBJ1-1

cdr3_aa: CASSLVGTSYEQYF
v_call: TRBV7-2
j_call: TRBJ2-7

cdr3_aa: CASRAETASYEQYF
v_call: TRBV4-1
j_call: TRBJ2-7

cdr3_aa: CASSVGGGREQYF
v_call: TRBV25-1
j_call: TRBJ2-7

cdr3_aa: CASSIASEFYNEQFF
v_call: TRBV19
j_call: TRBJ2-1

cdr3_aa: CSVKGGTSGSEQFF
v_call: TRBV29-1
j_call: TRBJ2-1

cdr3_aa: CASSPQVGVKNIQYF
v_call: TRBV11-2
j_call: TRBJ2-4

cdr3_aa: CASSLSHSDSGNTIYF
v_call: TRBV5-1
j_call: TRBJ1-3

cdr3_aa: CASTSLLSGSRNEQFF
v_call: TRBV6-2/TRBV6-3
j_call: TRBJ2-1

cdr3_aa: CASSLQGAQNIQYF
v_call: TRBV5-4
j_call: TRBJ2-4

cdr3_aa: CSAPQGSNQPQHF
v_call: TRBV20-1
j_call: TRBJ1-5

cdr3_aa: CATSTRGTYEQYF
v_call: TRBV15
j_call: TRBJ2-7

cdr3_aa: CASSDRTGGTEAFF
v_call: TRBV5-4
j_call: TRBJ1-1

cdr3_aa: CASSPGRVNTEAFF
v_call: TRBV12-3/TRBV12-4
j_call: TRBJ1-1

cdr3_aa: CASSHGEVVGGKNIQYF
v_call: TRBV7-2
j_call: TRBJ2-4

cdr3_aa: CASSQGLAGGPGTDTQYF
v_call: TRBV4-3
j_call: TRBJ2-3

cdr3_aa: CASRQGNGYTF
v_call: TRBV2
j_call: TRBJ1-2

cdr3_aa: CASSDGPGGTYEQYF
v_call: TRBV5-6
j_call: TRBJ2-7

cdr3_aa: CSARTRDRGHNEQFF
v_call: TRBV20-1
j_call: TRBJ2-1

cdr3_aa: CASSFRSGRTGDTQYF
v_call: TRBV12-3/TRBV12-4
j_call: TRBJ2-3

cdr3_aa: CASSSTGVEDQPQHF
v_call: TRBV5-1
j_call: TRBJ1-5

cdr3_aa: CASSQTGLGGYTF
v_call: TRBV4-1
j_call: TRBJ1-2

cdr3_aa: CASSDGGTNPYEQYF
v_call: TRBV5-1
j_call: TRBJ2-7

cdr3_aa: CSAVTSTGGGGSGNTIYF
v_call: TRBV20-1
j_call: TRBJ1-3

cdr3_aa: CASSPQGHNSPLHF
v_call: TRBV18
j_call: TRBJ1-6